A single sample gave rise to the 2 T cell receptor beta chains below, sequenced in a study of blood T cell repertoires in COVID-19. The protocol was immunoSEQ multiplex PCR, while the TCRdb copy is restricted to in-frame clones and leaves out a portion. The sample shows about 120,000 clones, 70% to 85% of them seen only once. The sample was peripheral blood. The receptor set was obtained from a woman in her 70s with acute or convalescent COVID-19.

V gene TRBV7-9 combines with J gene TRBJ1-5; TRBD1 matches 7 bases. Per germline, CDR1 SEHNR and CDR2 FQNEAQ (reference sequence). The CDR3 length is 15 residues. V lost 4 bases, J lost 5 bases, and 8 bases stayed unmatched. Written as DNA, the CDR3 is TGTGCCAGCAGCTCCGAGACAGGGCTGGATCAGCCCCAGCATTTT. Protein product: CASSSETGLDQPQHF.

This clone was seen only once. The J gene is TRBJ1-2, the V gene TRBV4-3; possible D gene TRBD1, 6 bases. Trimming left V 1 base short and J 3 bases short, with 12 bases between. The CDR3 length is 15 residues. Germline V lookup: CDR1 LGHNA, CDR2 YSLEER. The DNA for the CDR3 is TGCGCCAGCAGCCAAGGTCTCGGGACATACTATGGCTACACCTTC. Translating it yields CASSQGLGTYYGYTF.